This TCR beta chain originates from a study of T cells in tumors after PD-1 blockade. Study summary: Patients had no prior checkpoint blockade, systemic immunosuppressants, or anti-cancer therapy within 4 weeks. Patients received pembrolizumab 200 mg every 3 weeks or cemiplimab 350 mg every 2 weeks. Some patients also took daily vismodegib 150 mg during anti-PD-1 treatment.

Only in-frame clones appear in the TCRdb table, and some are missing; sequencing was by immunoSEQ multiplex PCR. The repertoire includes 20,000 to 25,000 clones, about three quarters of them detected once, and 20% to 30% sits in the top ten. V was trimmed by 2 bases and J by 3 bases, leaving 7 bases between them. Germline CDR1 SNHLY, CDR2 FYNNEI. The CDR3 is made up of 14 amino acids. Input was roughly 550 ng to 6,500 ng of genomic DNA from tumor or blood. This sample comprised PBMCs, obtained before anti-PD-1 treatment. This rearrangement joins TRBV2 to TRBJ2-2, with D unclear. This TCR was recovered from a human donor with basal cell carcinoma. As DNA, the CDR3 is TGTGCCAGCAGTGAAAGGCAGGACACCGGGGAGCTGTTTTTT. This gives the protein CASSERQDTGELFF. Full variable domain (outside the CDR3, taken from reference TRBV2 and TRBJ2-2): EPEVTQTPSHQVTQMGQEVILRCVPISNHLYFYWYRQILGQKVEFLVSFYNNEISEKSEIFDDQFSVERPDGSNFTLKIRSTKLEDSAMYFCASSERQDTGELFFGEGSRLTVL.